This TCR beta chain was profiled in a study of spatial heterogeneity in lung cancer. Study overall: In tumor regions, TCR transcript counts tracked strongly with a T cell module score from matched bulk RNA-seq.

The J segment lost 8 bases and the V segment lost 8 bases, leaving 16 bases of the junction unmatched. This CDR3 is 16 amino acids long. Germline CDR1 is SGHRS and CDR2 is YFSETQ. With regard to this clonotype: Antigen unknown.

Notes on the study in general: Mutation tallies in tumors tracked expanded intratumoral alpha and beta TCR counts. In tumor T cells, estimated coverage reached roughly 7% for alpha chains and approximately 12% for beta chains.

Time point specified: sample taken at primary tumor resection. The donor group consisted of around 70 patients who had untreated, early-stage non-small cell lung cancer. The study sequenced unsorted whole RNA from tumor, nontumor lung or frozen PBMC. TCRdb analysed the 5' RACE reads with MiXCR anew, one entry per CDR3 protein. The data hold about 100,000 distinct CDR3 sequences, with approximately 4.4% observed a single time. The sequencing used lung tumor tissue, collected at surgery. This clonotype was obtained from a male donor with early-stage non-small cell lung cancer. The chain couples TRBV5-1 to TRBJ2-4, with 10 bases that match TRBD2. The CDR3 region has the DNA TGCGCCAGGTCGGGGAAGGATAGCGGGAGGTGGTACATTCAGTACTTC. This gives the protein CARSGKDSGRWYIQYF.